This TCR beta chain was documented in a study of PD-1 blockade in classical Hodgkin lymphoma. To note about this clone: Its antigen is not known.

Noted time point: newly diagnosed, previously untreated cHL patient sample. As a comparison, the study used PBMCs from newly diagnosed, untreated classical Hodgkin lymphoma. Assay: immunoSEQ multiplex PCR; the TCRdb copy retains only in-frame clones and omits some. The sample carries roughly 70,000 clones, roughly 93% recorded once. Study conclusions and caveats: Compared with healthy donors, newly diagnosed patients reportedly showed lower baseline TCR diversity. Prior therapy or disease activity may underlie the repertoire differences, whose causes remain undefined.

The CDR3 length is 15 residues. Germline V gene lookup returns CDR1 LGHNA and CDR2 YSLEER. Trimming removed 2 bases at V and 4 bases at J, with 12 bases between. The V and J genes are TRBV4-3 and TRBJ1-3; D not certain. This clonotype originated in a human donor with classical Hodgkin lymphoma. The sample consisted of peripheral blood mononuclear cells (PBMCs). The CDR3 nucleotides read TGCGCCAGCAGCCAACAGAGGGAGTCAGGAAACACCATATATTTT. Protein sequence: CASSQQRESGNTIYF.